Listed below are T cell receptor beta chains from one sample, sequenced in a study of T cells in Graves' hyperthyroidism and ophthalmopathy. TCRdb passed the multiplex PCR reads through MiXCR, listing each CDR3 protein once. The sample yields some 530,000 distinct CDR3 sequences, about 20% seen once. The sequenced sample was blood. Receptors originate from a woman aged 70-85 years with Graves' ophthalmopathy. CDR3s include the opening cysteine and the closing phenylalanine or tryptophan. A D gene is named only where the DNA matches it firmly. Rows may omit the clone size; those that give it use once, few, many or a size class.

J gene,clone size,V gene,D gene,CDR3 DNA,CDR3 protein
TRBJ2-1,-,TRBV5-1,-,TGCGCCAGCAGCGCTGACCGAAACCGCTACAATGAGCAGTTCTTC,CASSADRNRYNEQFF
TRBJ2-2,many,TRBV19,-,TGTGCCAGTACCTCGTTCCGGGGAACCGGGGAGCTGTTTTTT,CASTSFRGTGELFF
TRBJ1-1,once,TRBV6-1,-,TGTGCCAGCAGTGTGACAGGACCTAACACTGAAGCTTTCTTT,CASSVTGPNTEAFF
TRBJ1-2,many,TRBV12-3/TRBV12-4,-,TGTGCCAGCAGTTTAGAGGGATGGAGCTATGGCTACACCTTC,CASSLEGWSYGYTF
TRBJ2-1,few,TRBV29-1,TRBD1,TGCAGCGTCGGGACAGGGGGCGCTGGCTACAATGAGCAGTTCTTC,CSVGTGGAGYNEQFF
TRBJ2-1,-,TRBV5-1,TRBD2,TGCGCCAGCAGCTTGGACTCGGGAGGGCCGAATGAGCAGTTCTTC,CASSLDSGGPNEQFF
TRBJ2-1,few,TRBV20-1,TRBD1,TGCAGTGCCCAGGACAGGGGGTCCTACAATGAGCAGTTCTTC,CSAQDRGSYNEQFF
TRBJ2-7,few,TRBV7-2,-,TGTGCCAGCAGCTTAGGTTGGGGGTTCACGACTACCGAGCAGTACTTC,CASSLGWGFTTTEQYF
TRBJ2-1,few,TRBV7-3,-,TGTGCCAGCAGCTGGGGCTCCGGGAATGAGCAGTTCTTC,CASSWGSGNEQFF
TRBJ2-1,-,TRBV14,TRBD2,TGTGCCAGCACCCCACTAGCGGGAATGATAAATGAGCAGTTCTTC,CASTPLAGMINEQFF
TRBJ1-4,-,TRBV29-1,TRBD1,TGCAGCGTCCGGGGACAGGGGGTTCGAGGTGAAAAACTGTTTTTT,CSVRGQGVRGEKLFF
TRBJ2-3,-,TRBV9,-,TGTGCCAGCAGCTCAGGTGGGGGGTCGACAGATACGCAGTATTTT,CASSSGGGSTDTQYF
TRBJ1-2,few,TRBV3-1,-,TGTGCCAGCAGCCAAGGGATGGTCCGCTCTGGCTACACCTTC,CASSQGMVRSGYTF
TRBJ2-2,few,TRBV7-6,TRBD2,TGTGCCAGCAGCTGGGGACTAGCGGAGAACACCGGGGAGCTGTTTTTT,CASSWGLAENTGELFF
TRBJ1-1,many,TRBV18,-,TGTGCCAGCTCACCGAAAGAAGAAGCTTTCTTT,CASSPKEEAFF
TRBJ2-3,-,TRBV12-3/TRBV12-4,-,TGTGCCAGCAGTTTTAATTCTCCTCCCACAGATACGCAGTATTTT,CASSFNSPPTDTQYF
TRBJ1-1,few,TRBV19,TRBD1,TGTGCCAGTAGCGAAATGGACAGGCTGAACACTGAAGCTTTCTTT,CASSEMDRLNTEAFF
TRBJ2-5,-,TRBV6-2/TRBV6-3,-,TGTGCCAGCAGATCTAGTTTGCTGCCAGAGACCCAGTACTTC,CASRSSLLPETQYF
TRBJ2-1,few,TRBV28,TRBD2,TGTGCCAGCAGTTTAAACGGCCTAGCGGCCCACAATGAGCAGTTCTTC,CASSLNGLAAHNEQFF
TRBJ2-3,-,TRBV19,TRBD2,TGTGCCAGTAGTACGGGACTAGCGAGCACAGATACGCAGTATTTT,CASSTGLASTDTQYF
TRBJ2-5,-,TRBV3-1,TRBD2,TGTGCCAGCAGCCTCTTTCTAGCGGGCTACCAAGAGACCCAGTACTTC,CASSLFLAGYQETQYF
TRBJ1-5,many,TRBV2,TRBD1,TGTGCCAGCAGTGGACAGGGCTATCAGCCCCAGCATTTT,CASSGQGYQPQHF
TRBJ1-2,few,TRBV6-1,-,TGTGCCAGCAGCGCCGGGCACCCCTATGGCTACACCTTC,CASSAGHPYGYTF